The source of this T cell receptor (beta chain) is a study of post-analysis software for immune sequencing data. Unique molecular identifiers tagged the TCR beta cDNA libraries. Input of 1 to 10 million T cells yielded hundreds of thousands of cDNA molecules. Using its own MiXCR run on the PCR reads, TCRdb lists one record per CDR3 protein. The profile covers about 770,000 distinct CDR3 sequences, with approximately 44% appearing a single time and 4.9% taken by the ten largest. Study-wide points: Strong co-clustering by F measure was seen for same-batch samples. In multiple sclerosis, normalized Chao1 diversity was significantly below that of controls.

Remarks on this clonotype: Its matching antigen is unknown.

This TCR was sampled from a girl aged 5 to 17 with multiple sclerosis. The sequenced material came from blood.

CDR3 amino acids: CASRLAVVSTDTQYF. In DNA, the CDR3 is TGTGCCAGCAGACTAGCGGTCGTTAGCACAGATACGCAGTATTTT. The rearrangement joins TRBV6-1 to TRBJ2-3; 8 bases match TRBD2. The CDR3 loop spans 15 amino acids. Trimming cost V 6 bases and J 0 bases; bases outside gene matches: 5. Germline V lookup: CDR1 MNHNS, CDR2 SASEGT.